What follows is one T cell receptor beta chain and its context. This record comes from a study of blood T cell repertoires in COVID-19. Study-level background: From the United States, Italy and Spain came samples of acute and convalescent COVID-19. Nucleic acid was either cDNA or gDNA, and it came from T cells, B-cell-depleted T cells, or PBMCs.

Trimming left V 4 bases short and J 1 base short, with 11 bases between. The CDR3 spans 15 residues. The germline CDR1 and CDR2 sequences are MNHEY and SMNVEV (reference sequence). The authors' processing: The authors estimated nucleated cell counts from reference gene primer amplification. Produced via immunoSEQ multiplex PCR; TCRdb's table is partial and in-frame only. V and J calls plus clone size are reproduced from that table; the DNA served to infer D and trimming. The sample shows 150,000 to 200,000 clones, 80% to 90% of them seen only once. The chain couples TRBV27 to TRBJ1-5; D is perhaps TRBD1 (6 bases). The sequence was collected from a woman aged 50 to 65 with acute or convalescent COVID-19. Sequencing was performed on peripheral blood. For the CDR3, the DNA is TGTGCCAGCAGTTACATAGGACAGAGCAATCAGCCCCAGCATTTT. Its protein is CASSYIGQSNQPQHF.